Reported below is one TCR beta chain. As yet, its antigen is unknown. These data originate in a study of blood T cells in healthy people across ages. Study conclusions and caveats: Long-lived donors exceeded aged donors in naive CD4+ cells and diversity. The unsorted PBMCs prevented any conclusive comparison of naive versus antigen-experienced cells.

Trimming removed 1 base at V and 2 bases at J, with 15 bases between. The CDR3 has 15 amino acids. Germline CDR1 and CDR2: DFQATT and SNEGSKA (reference sequence). At least 6.5 million PBMCs were isolated per sample. For the second PCR, which ran for about 7 to 11 cycles, a sample-barcoded 5' primer and a J-beta primer mix were used. Each of the cDNA molecules was tagged by a template-switch adaptor with 12 random nucleotides. TCRdb called the 5' RACE reads again in MiXCR, with one record for every CDR3 protein. The table records about 730,000 distinct CDR3 sequences, 40% to 45% of them present only once.

This receptor was obtained from a woman aged 60 to 75 in good health. This rearrangement joins TRBV20-1 to TRBJ2-7, with D perhaps TRBD2 (6 bases). Sample: blood. CDR3 protein: CSARVAGDSTYEQYF. CDR3 in DNA: TGCAGTGCTAGAGTCGCCGGGGACTCTACCTACGAGCAGTACTTC.